The 32 T cell receptor beta chains reported below all come from one sample, sequenced in a study of T cells in localized non-small cell lung cancer. Sequenced by immunoSEQ multiplex PCR; TCRdb stores in-frame clones only, minus some. The sample has approximately 61,000 clones; roughly 90% are singletons. The specimen was peripheral blood, collected before any cancer treatment. These receptors were taken from a woman aged 40-75 years with stage I lung adenocarcinoma.

This chain uses TRBV27 with TRBJ2-5; TRBD1 is a possible D gene (5 bases). V lost 4 bases and J lost 9, with 18 bases in between. The V gene's germline CDR1 is MNHEY and CDR2 SMNVEV (reference sequence). The CDR3 spans 14 residues. As DNA, the CDR3 is TGTGCCAGCAGTTCGTCCCAGGGTCCTAGGGCCCAGTACTTC. It specifies CASSSSQGPRAQYF.

The chain uses TRBV7-9 and TRBJ2-5, with a weak D call TRBD1 (5 bases). With 5 bases removed from V and 3 bases from J, the gap between germline ends came to 10 bases. The CDR3 contains 13 residues. Germline CDR1 is SEHNR and CDR2 is FQNEAQ (reference sequence). In DNA form, the CDR3 reads TGTGCCAGCAGCCCGGAAGGGGAAGAGACCCAGTACTTC. The encoded protein is CASSPEGEETQYF.

This chain uses TRBV25-1 with TRBJ2-7; 9 bases are a match to TRBD1. The CDR3 loop spans 14 amino acids. J gave up 5 bases and V 4 bases, and 6 bases lay outside the gene matches. Germline V gene lookup returns CDR1 MGHDK and CDR2 SYGVNS. Here the CDR3 DNA reads TGTGCCAGCAGTGGGGGACAGGGACATCACGAGCAGTACTTC. This gives the protein CASSGGQGHHEQYF.

This chain uses TRBV6-5 with TRBJ2-7; possibly TRBD2 for D (6 bases). This CDR3 has 16 amino acids. V lost 2 bases to trimming and J lost 4 bases, with 18 bases between them. Germline lookup yields CDR1 MNHEY and CDR2 SVGAGI. CDR3 region: CASSYRGVGGVYEQYF. CDR3 coding DNA: TGTGCCAGCAGTTACCGGGGAGTTGGAGGGGTATACGAGCAGTACTTC.

The rearrangement joins TRBV6-5 to TRBJ2-1; weak D call: TRBD1 (5 bases). The CDR3 totals 13 residues. Germline CDR1 is MNHEY and CDR2 is SVGAGI. The V gene lost 6 bases and the J gene lost 6 bases, with 12 bases spanning the gap. The CDR3 DNA is TGTGCCAGCAGCCTTGACAGTGGCAATGAGCAGTTCTTC. Translating it yields CASSLDSGNEQFF.

This sequence joins TRBV5-4 and TRBJ1-5; a weak D match, TRBD1 (6 bases). Per the germline V gene, CDR1 is SGHNT and CDR2 is YYREEE (reference sequence). There are 15 residues in the CDR3. V shed 0 bases and J shed 3 bases, with 10 bases lying between them. The CDR3 DNA reads TGTGCCAGCAGCTTGGCCCGGGACACCAATCAGCCCCAGCATTTT. As protein: CASSLARDTNQPQHF.

This clone was detected only a few times. The V and J genes are TRBV30 and TRBJ1-1, with a tentative D call TRBD1 (5 bases). V shed 0 bases and J shed 0 bases, with 14 bases lying between them. CDR3 length: 16 amino acids. Germline V gives CDR1 GTSNPN, CDR2 SVGIG (reference sequence). DNA for the CDR3: TGTGCCTGGAGTGTCGGGCAGGGACGCATGAACACTGAAGCTTTCTTT. This sequence encodes CAWSVGQGRMNTEAFF.

The CDR3 spells CASSLGARTSGGSETQYF. The CDR3 DNA is TGTGCCAGCAGCTTAGGCGCCCGGACTAGCGGGGGATCAGAGACCCAGTACTTC. The chain couples TRBV7-2 to TRBJ2-5; 13 bases agree with TRBD2. Germline V gene data show CDR1 as SGHTA and CDR2 as FQGNSA. This CDR3 is 18 amino acids long. V was clipped by 1 base and J by 4 bases; unmatched bases: 9.

This clone was observed once. This chain joins TRBV5-1 and TRBJ2-5, with 12 bases fitting TRBD2. Germline CDR1 reads SGHRS; CDR2 reads YFSETQ. After removal of 3 bases from V and 6 bases from J, the junction contained 12 bases not matched to a gene. The CDR3 has 17 residues. This CDR3 is CASSSGLAGPFIKTQYF. CDR3 nucleotide sequence: TGCGCCAGCAGCTCGGGACTAGCGGGCCCCTTTATTAAGACCCAGTACTTC.

This clone was found a few times. V usage is TRBV5-4 and J usage is TRBJ1-2; TRBD1 matches at 7 bases. J gave up 2 bases and V 4 bases, and 2 bases lay outside the gene matches. From germline, CDR1 is SGHNT and CDR2 YYREEE (reference sequence). The CDR3 loop spans 13 amino acids. Written as DNA, the CDR3 is TGTGCCAGCAGCCCGGGACAGAACTATGGCTACACCTTC. Its translation: CASSPGQNYGYTF.

This rearrangement joins TRBV6-6 to TRBJ1-1; D unclear. V shed 2 bases and J shed 8 bases, with 9 bases lying between them. Per the germline V gene, CDR1 is MNHNY and CDR2 is SVGAGI (reference sequence). The CDR3 has 12 amino acids. The CDR3 loop is CASSYPREEAFF. Written as DNA, the CDR3 is TGTGCCAGCAGTTACCCCCGGGAGGAAGCTTTCTTT.

This clone came up once. V usage is TRBV19 and J usage is TRBJ2-2, with 10 bases that match TRBD1. Germline values: CDR1 LNHDA, CDR2 SQIVND (reference sequence). The CDR3 runs 16 residues. V lost 5 bases and J lost 5; bases outside the gene matches: 8. For the CDR3, the DNA is TGTGCCAGTAGTGCTCGACAGGGGGCGCGAACCGGGGAGCTGTTTTTT. Protein sequence: CASSARQGARTGELFF.

This chain links TRBV2 with TRBJ1-5; no clear D gene. This CDR3 is 14 amino acids long. The germline V gene has CDR1 SNHLY and CDR2 FYNNEI. Trimming removed 5 bases from V and 3 bases from J, with 11 bases in between. CDR3 sequence: CASSKDTYNQPQHF. The DNA of the CDR3 is TGTGCCAGCAGTAAAGACACTTACAATCAGCCCCAGCATTTT. Complete variable domain (other parts from reference TRBV2 and TRBJ1-5): EPEVTQTPSHQVTQMGQEVILRCVPISNHLYFYWYRQILGQKVEFLVSFYNNEISEKSEIFDDQFSVERPDGSNFTLKIRSTKLEDSAMYFCASSKDTYNQPQHFGDGTRLSIL.

V usage is TRBV5-6 and J usage is TRBJ1-6; 8 bases agree with TRBD1. The CDR3 contains 15 residues. The V and J ends lost 4 bases and 6 bases, in that order; junction bases with no gene match: 6. Germline values: CDR1 SGHDT, CDR2 YYEEEE. In DNA form, the CDR3 reads TGTGCCAGCAGCACACCGACAGGGGTTAATTCACCCCTCCACTTT. This sequence encodes CASSTPTGVNSPLHF. The full variable domain, rest sourced from reference TRBV5-6 and TRBJ1-6, is DAGVTQSPTHLIKTRGQQVTLRCSPKSGHDTVSWYQQALGQGPQFIFQYYEEEERQRGNFPDRFSGHQFPNYSSELNVNALLLGDSALYLCASSTPTGVNSPLHFGNGTRLTVT.

The chain links TRBV18 to TRBJ1-1, with 7 bases fitting TRBD1. From germline, CDR1 is KGHSH and CDR2 LQKENI. The CDR3 length is 14 residues. J lost 11 bases, V lost 5 bases, and 14 bases had no gene match. The CDR3 region is CASSNQGGLVSAFF. The DNA of the CDR3 is TGTGCCAGCTCAAACCAGGGGGGATTGGTGAGTGCTTTCTTT. Based on the CDR3 plus reference TRBV18 and TRBJ1-1, the full variable domain is NAGVMQNPRHLVRRRGQEARLRCSPMKGHSHVYWYRQLPEEGLKFMVYLQKENIIDESGMPKERFSAEFPKEGPSILRIQQVVRGDSAAYFCASSNQGGLVSAFFGQGTRLTVV.

The V and J genes are TRBV25-1 and TRBJ2-3; D is perhaps TRBD2 (5 bases). CDR1 is MGHDK and CDR2 is SYGVNS in the germline V gene. The CDR3 is made up of 12 amino acids. Between the trimmed V and J ends, which lost 6 bases and 6 bases, there was a span of 10 bases. CDR3 nucleotide sequence: TGTGCCAGCAGCGGGATTTTTGATACGCAGTATTTT. This translates into CASSGIFDTQYF. The full variable domain, completed using reference TRBV25-1 and TRBJ2-3, is EADIYQTPRYLVIGTGKKITLECSQTMGHDKMYWYQQDPGMELHLIHYSYGVNSTEKGDLSSESTVSRIRTEHFPLTLESARPSHTSQYLCASSGIFDTQYFGPGTRLTVL.

The CDR3 protein is CASSLVRGHGTEAFF. Written as DNA, the CDR3 is TGTGCCAGCAGCTTAGTACGGGGGCACGGGACTGAAGCTTTCTTT. The chain carries TRBV7-9 and TRBJ1-1, with D possibly TRBD1 on 6 matching bases. The CDR3 extends over 15 amino acids. Germline V CDR1 and CDR2: SEHNR, FQNEAQ (reference sequence). Trimming removed 1 base at V and 5 bases at J, with 14 bases between.

The CDR3 bases are TGCAGCGCAAGGACAGGGTGGAGAGAGACCCAGTACTTC. Protein: CSARTGWRETQYF. The chain uses TRBV29-1 and TRBJ2-5; 8 bases are a match to TRBD1. Per germline, CDR1 SQVTM and CDR2 ANQGSEA. Trimming took 7 bases from V and 4 from J; bases not matched to a gene: 8. The CDR3 contains 13 residues.

J is TRBJ2-3 and V is TRBV6-1; TRBD2 aligns across 8 bases. CDR1 MNHNS and CDR2 SASEGT come from the germline V gene. CDR3 length: 15 residues. V was clipped by 6 bases and J by 3 bases; unmatched bases: 8. The CDR3 bases are TGTGCCAGCAGGGAGCAACGGGGGGGAACAGATACGCAGTATTTT. Amino acid sequence: CASREQRGGTDTQYF.

The rearrangement uses TRBV11-3 and TRBJ2-2; D is unresolved. Germline CDR1 reads SGHNT; CDR2 reads YENEEA. V was pared by 5 bases and J by 6 bases, with 10 bases between. The CDR3 has 13 amino acids. Here the CDR3 reads CASSPRMSGELFF. The CDR3 coding sequence is TGTGCCAGCAGCCCTCGGATGTCCGGGGAGCTGTTTTTT.

The chain couples TRBV19 to TRBJ1-1; unclear D gene. Trimming removed 5 bases from V and 1 base from J, with 11 bases in between. Germline CDR1 and CDR2: LNHDA and SQIVND (reference sequence). This CDR3 is 14 amino acids long. The CDR3, as DNA: TGTGCCAGTAGTTGGGTTCTGGGGAACACTGAAGCTTTCTTT. Translating gives CASSWVLGNTEAFF.

The J gene is TRBJ1-2, the V gene TRBV11-2, with TRBD1 matching 7 bases. The V and J ends lost 1 base and 6 bases, in that order; junction bases with no gene match: 5. CDR3 length equals 14 residues. CDR1 SGHAT and CDR2 FQNNGV come from the germline V gene. The CDR3 DNA follows: TGTGCCAGCAGCTTAGGACAGGGTAAAGATGGCTACACCTTC. Protein product: CASSLGQGKDGYTF.

This clone has only one observation. The chain carries TRBV6-6 and TRBJ2-7, with 7 nucleotides matching TRBD2. J was trimmed by 6 bases and V by 4 bases; bases with no gene match: 3. The CDR3 has 12 residues. Germline assignment: CDR1 MNHNY and CDR2 SVGAGI (reference sequence). The CDR3 bases are TGTGCCAGCAGTTTGGGGGGGGGCGAGCAGTACTTC. Its translation is CASSLGGGEQYF.

This rearrangement joins TRBV27 to TRBJ2-2; D remains unclear. The CDR3 loop spans 14 amino acids. Deletions cut 8 bases from V and 1 base from J, with 11 bases between. Germline V gene sequence: CDR1 MNHEY, CDR2 SMNVEV (reference sequence). DNA of the CDR3: TGTGCCAGCCTCTCGAGTGAGAACACCGGGGAGCTGTTTTTT. It is translated as CASLSSENTGELFF.

V is TRBV6-6 and J is TRBJ1-2; 10 positions match TRBD1. Germline V gene lookup returns CDR1 MNHNY and CDR2 SVGAGI (reference sequence). The ends lost 6 bases at V and 3 bases at J; junction bases unmatched: 4. CDR3 length: 14 amino acids. The DNA for the CDR3 is TGTGCCAGCAGCCGACAGGGGGCGGACTATGGCTACACCTTC. It yields the protein CASSRQGADYGYTF.

The V call is TRBV15, the J call TRBJ1-5, with TRBD1 matching over 9 bases. The trim removed 5 bases at V and 11 bases at J, leaving 13 bases unmatched. CDR1 is LNHNV, CDR2 YYDKDF, per germline (reference sequence). The CDR3 runs to 15 residues. The CDR3 sequence is CATSQGGQGLISQHF. CDR3 nucleotide sequence: TGTGCCACCAGCCAAGGGGGACAGGGCCTCATCTCCCAGCATTTT.

This chain connects TRBV9 to TRBJ2-5, with D possibly matching TRBD1 (5 bases). V lost 0 bases and J 4 bases, leaving 7 bases between the germline ends. Per the germline V gene, CDR1 is SGDLS and CDR2 is YYNGEE. The CDR3 has 13 residues. CDR3 in amino acids: CASSVGGTETQYF. The CDR3 DNA reads as TGTGCCAGCAGCGTAGGGGGCACAGAGACCCAGTACTTC. The full variable domain, rest sourced from reference TRBV9 and TRBJ2-5, is DSGVTQTPKHLITATGQRVTLRCSPRSGDLSVYWYQQSLDQGLQFLIQYYNGEERAKGNILERFSAQQFPDLHSELNLSSLELGDSALYFCASSVGGTETQYFGPGTRLLVL.

V and J are TRBV5-1 and TRBJ1-2; TRBD1 might be the D (5 bases). Germline V gene data show CDR1 as SGHRS and CDR2 as YFSETQ. CDR3 length: 18 residues. Between the trimmed V and J ends, which lost 3 bases and 4 bases, there was a span of 25 bases. The CDR3, as DNA: TGCGCCAGCAGCTCCCGGGGCAGCAGCCGACGGACGGGCTATGGCTACACCTTC. Encoded protein: CASSSRGSSRRTGYGYTF.

The chain recombines TRBV27 with TRBJ2-6; D is possibly TRBD2 (6 bases). Germline CDR1 MNHEY, CDR2 SMNVEV (reference sequence). V lost 5 bases and J lost 1, with 24 bases in between. The CDR3 is 20 amino acids. In DNA form, the CDR3 reads TGTGCCAGCAGTATCTCGAATCAGGTTTTTCGGGGGTCTGGGGCCAACGTCCTGACTTTC. Its protein is CASSISNQVFRGSGANVLTF.

J is TRBJ1-2 and V is TRBV6-5; tentatively, D is TRBD1 (6 bases). The germline V gene encodes CDR1 MNHEY and CDR2 SVGAGI. Between the trimmed V and J ends, which lost 0 bases and 6 bases, there was a span of 11 bases. The CDR3 runs 14 residues. The CDR3 reads CASSYSRTADGYTF. Written as DNA, the CDR3 is TGTGCCAGCAGTTACTCGAGGACAGCTGATGGCTACACCTTC.

The chain carries TRBV11-2 and TRBJ2-1; 7 positions match TRBD1. V dropped 5 bases and J dropped 3; count of bases not matched to a gene: 10. The CDR3 consists of 16 residues. The germline V gene has CDR1 SGHAT and CDR2 FQNNGV. The CDR3 DNA is TGTGCCAGCAGCATACGCCGGGACAGAATCTACAATGAGCAGTTCTTC. Protein: CASSIRRDRIYNEQFF.

This sequence joins TRBV13 and TRBJ2-6; D is undetermined. The CDR3 spans 15 residues. The ends were cut back, 3 bases at V and 1 base at J, with 7 bases in the middle. The germline V gene has CDR1 PRHDT and CDR2 FYEKMQ (reference sequence). CDR3 in DNA: TGTGCCAGCAGCTTCCGCGGTTCTGGGGCCAACGTCCTGACTTTC. Translating gives CASSFRGSGANVLTF.